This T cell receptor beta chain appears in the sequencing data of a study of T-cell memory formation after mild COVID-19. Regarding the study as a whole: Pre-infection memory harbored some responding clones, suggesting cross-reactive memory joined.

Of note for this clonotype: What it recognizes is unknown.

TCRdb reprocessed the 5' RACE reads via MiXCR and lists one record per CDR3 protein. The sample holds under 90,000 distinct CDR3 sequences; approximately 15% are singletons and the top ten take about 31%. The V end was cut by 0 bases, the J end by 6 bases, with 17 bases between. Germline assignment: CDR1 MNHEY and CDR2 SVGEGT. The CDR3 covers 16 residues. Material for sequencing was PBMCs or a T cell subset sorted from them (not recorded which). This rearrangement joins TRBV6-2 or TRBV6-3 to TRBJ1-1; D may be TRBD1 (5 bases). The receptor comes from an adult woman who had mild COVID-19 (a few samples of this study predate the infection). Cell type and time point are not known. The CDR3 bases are TGTGCCAGCAGTTACTCGAGTATTGGGGCCCTACCTGAAGCTTTCTTT. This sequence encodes CASSYSSIGALPEAFF.